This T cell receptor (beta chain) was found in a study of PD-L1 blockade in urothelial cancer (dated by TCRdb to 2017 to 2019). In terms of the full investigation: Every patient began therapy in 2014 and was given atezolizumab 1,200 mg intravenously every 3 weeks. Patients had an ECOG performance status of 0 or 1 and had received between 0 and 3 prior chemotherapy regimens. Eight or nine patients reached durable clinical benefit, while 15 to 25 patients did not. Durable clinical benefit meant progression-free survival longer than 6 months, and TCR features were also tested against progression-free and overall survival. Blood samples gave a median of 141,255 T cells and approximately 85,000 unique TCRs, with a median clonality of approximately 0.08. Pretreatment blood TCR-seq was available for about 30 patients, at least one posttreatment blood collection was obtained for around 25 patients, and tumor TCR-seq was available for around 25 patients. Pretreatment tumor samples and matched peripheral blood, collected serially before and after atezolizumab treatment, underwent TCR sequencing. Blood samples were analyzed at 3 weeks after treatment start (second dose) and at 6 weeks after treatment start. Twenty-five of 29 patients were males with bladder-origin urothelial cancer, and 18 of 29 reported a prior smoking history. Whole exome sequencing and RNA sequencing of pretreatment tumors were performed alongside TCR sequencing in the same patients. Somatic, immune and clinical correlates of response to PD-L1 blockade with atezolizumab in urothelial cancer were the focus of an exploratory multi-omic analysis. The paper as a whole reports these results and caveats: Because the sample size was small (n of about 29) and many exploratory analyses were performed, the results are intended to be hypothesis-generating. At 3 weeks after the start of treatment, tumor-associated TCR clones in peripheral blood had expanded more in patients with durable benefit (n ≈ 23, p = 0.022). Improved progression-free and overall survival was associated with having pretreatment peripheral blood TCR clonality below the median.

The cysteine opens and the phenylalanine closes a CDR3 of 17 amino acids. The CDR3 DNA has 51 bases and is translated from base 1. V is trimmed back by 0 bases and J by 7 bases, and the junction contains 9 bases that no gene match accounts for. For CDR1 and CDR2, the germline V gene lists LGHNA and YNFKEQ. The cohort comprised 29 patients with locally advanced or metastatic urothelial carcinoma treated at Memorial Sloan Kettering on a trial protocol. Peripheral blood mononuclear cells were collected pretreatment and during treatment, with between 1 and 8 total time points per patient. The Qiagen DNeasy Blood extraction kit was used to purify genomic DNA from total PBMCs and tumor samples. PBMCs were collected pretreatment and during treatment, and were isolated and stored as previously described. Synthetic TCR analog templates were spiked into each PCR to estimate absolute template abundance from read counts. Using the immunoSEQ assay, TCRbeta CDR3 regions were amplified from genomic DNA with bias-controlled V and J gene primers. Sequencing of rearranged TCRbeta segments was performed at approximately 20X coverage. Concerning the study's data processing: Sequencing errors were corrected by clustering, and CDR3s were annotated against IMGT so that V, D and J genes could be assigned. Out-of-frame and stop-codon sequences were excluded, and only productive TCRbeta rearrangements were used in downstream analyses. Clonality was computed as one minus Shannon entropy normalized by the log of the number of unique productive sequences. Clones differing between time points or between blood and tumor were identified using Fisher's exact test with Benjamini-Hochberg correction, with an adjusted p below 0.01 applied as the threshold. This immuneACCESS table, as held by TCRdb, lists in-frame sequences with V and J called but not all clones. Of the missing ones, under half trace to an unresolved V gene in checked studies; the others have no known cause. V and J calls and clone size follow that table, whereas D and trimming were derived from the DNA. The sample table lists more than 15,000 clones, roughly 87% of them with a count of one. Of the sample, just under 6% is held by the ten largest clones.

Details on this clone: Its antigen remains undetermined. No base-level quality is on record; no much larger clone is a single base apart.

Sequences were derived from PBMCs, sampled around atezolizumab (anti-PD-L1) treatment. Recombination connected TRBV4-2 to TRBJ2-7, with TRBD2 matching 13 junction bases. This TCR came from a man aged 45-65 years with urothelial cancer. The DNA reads TGTGCCAGCAGCCAAGAGCCGGGACTAGCGGGGCTCAGGGAGCAGTACTTC. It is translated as CASSQEPGLAGLREQYF.